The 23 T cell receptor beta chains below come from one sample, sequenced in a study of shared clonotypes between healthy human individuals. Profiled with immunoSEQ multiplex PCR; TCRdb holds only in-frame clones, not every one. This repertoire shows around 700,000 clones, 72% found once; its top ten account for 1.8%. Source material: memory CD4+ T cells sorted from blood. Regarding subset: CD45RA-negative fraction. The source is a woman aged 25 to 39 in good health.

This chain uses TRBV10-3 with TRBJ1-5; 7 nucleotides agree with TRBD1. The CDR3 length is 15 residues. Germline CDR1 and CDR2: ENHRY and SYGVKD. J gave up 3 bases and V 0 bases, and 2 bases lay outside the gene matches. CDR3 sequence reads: CAISESTGNNQPQHF. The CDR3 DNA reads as TGTGCCATCAGTGAGTCGACAGGGAACAATCAGCCCCAGCATTTT.

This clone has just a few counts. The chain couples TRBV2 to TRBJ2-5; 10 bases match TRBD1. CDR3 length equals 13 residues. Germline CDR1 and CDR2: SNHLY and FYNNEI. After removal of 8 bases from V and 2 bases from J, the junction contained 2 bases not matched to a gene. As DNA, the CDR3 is TGTGCCAGCGGGGGACAGGGGCAAGAGACCCAGTACTTC. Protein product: CASGGQGQETQYF. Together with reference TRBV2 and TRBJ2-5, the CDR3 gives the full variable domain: EPEVTQTPSHQVTQMGQEVILRCVPISNHLYFYWYRQILGQKVEFLVSFYNNEISEKSEIFDDQFSVERPDGSNFTLKIRSTKLEDSAMYFCASGGQGQETQYFGPGTRLLVL.

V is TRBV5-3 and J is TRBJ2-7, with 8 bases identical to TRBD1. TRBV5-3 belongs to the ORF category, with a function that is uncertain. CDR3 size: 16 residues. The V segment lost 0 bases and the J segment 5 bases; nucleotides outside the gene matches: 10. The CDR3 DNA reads TGTGCCAGAAGCTTGGATCGACTGACAGGGGTCCACGAGCAGTACTTC. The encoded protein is CARSLDRLTGVHEQYF.

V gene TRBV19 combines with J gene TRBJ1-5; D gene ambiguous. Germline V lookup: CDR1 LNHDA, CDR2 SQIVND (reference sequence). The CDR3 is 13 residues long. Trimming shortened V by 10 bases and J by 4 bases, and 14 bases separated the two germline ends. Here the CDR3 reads CATDGPSNQPQHF. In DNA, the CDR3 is TGTGCCACGGACGGCCCTTCAAATCAGCCCCAGCATTTT.

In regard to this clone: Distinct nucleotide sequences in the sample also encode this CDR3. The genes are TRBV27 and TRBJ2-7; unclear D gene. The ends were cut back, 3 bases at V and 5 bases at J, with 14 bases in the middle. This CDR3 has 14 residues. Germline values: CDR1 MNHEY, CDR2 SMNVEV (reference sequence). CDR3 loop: CASSLGFPGDEQYF. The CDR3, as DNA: TGTGCCAGCAGTTTGGGCTTCCCTGGGGACGAGCAGTACTTC.

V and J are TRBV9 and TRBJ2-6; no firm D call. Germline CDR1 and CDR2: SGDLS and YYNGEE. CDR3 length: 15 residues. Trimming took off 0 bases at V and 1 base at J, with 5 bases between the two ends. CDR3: CASSVVGSGANVLTF. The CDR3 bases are TGTGCCAGCAGCGTAGTCGGTTCTGGGGCCAACGTCCTGACTTTC.

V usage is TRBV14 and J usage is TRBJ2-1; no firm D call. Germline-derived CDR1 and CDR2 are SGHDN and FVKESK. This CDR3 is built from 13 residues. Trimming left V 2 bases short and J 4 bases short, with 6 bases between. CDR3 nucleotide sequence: TGTGCCAGCAGCCAACAGACTTACAATGAGCAGTTCTTC. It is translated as CASSQQTYNEQFF.

CDR3: CASSLEPGTVPDTQYF. Here the CDR3 DNA reads TGTGCCAGCAGCTTAGAACCTGGTACCGTCCCAGATACGCAGTATTTT. V and J are TRBV11-2 and TRBJ2-3, with unresolved D. The V gene's germline CDR1 is SGHAT and CDR2 FQNNGV. V gave up 0 bases and J gave up 4 bases, with 14 bases separating them. CDR3 size: 16 residues.

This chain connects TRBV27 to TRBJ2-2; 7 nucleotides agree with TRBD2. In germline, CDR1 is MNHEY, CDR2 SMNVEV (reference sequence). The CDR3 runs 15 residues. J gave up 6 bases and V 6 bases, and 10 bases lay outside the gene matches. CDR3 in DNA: TGTGCCAGCAGCCCCAGGACTAGTGAGTCCGGGGAGCTGTTTTTT. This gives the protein CASSPRTSESGELFF.

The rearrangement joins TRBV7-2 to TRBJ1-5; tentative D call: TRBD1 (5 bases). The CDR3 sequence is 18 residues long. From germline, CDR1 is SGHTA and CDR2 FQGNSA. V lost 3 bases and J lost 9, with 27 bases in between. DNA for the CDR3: TGTGCCAGCAGCTTCCATGTGGGAACGCAGGGCTCCCGATTGCCCCAGCATTTT. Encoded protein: CASSFHVGTQGSRLPQHF.

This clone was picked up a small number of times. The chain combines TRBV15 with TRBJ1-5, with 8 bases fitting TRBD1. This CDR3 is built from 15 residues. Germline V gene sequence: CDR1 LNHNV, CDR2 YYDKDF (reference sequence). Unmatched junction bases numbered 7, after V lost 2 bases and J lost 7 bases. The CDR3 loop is CATSRLGQGSQPQHF. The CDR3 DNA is TGTGCCACCAGCAGATTAGGACAGGGCAGCCAGCCCCAGCATTTT. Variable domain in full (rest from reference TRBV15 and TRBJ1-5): DAMVIQNPRYQVTQFGKPVTLSCSQTLNHNVMYWYQQKSSQAPKLLFHYYDKDFNNEADTPDNFQSRRPNTSFCFLDIRSPGLGDTAMYLCATSRLGQGSQPQHFGDGTRLSIL.

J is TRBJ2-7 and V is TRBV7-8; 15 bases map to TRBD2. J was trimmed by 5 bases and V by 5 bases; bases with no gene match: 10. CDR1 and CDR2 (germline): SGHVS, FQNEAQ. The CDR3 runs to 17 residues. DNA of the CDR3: TGTGCCAGCAGCGCCGGGACTAGCGGGAGGTCGCGGGACGAGCAGTACTTC. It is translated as CASSAGTSGRSRDEQYF.

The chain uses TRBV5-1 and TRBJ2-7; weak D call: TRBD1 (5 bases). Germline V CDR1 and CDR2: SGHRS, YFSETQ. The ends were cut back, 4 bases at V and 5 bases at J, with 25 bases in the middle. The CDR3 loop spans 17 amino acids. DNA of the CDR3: TGCGCCAGCAGCCATCGCCTTCCAGGGCCCCTCCTACACGAGCAGTACTTC. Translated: CASSHRLPGPLLHEQYF.

The CDR3 region is CASSSIGNNYGYTF. The CDR3 nucleotides read TGTGCCAGCAGCTCGATAGGCAATAACTATGGCTACACCTTC. The V gene is TRBV5-4, the J gene TRBJ1-2; unclear D gene. The V and J ends lost 3 bases and 1 base respectively, with 10 bases between them. The CDR3 sequence is 14 residues long. The germline CDR1 and CDR2 sequences are SGHNT and YYREEE (reference sequence).

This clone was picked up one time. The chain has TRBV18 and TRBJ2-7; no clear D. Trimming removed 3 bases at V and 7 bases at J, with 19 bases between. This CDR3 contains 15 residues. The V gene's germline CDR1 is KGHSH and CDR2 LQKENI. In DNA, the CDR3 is TGTGCCAGCTCACCGCAGCCTCGGTCTCAACAGGAGCAGTACTTC. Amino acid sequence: CASSPQPRSQQEQYF.

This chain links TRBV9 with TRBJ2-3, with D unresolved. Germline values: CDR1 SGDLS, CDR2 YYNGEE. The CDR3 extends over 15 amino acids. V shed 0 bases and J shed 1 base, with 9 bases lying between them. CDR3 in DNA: TGTGCCAGCAGCGTAGAGGGCAGCCGCACAGATACGCAGTATTTT. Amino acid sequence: CASSVEGSRTDTQYF.

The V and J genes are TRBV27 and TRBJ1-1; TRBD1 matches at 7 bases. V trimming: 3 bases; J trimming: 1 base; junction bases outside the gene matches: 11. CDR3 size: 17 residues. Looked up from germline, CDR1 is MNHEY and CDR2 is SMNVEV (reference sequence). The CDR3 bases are TGTGCCAGCAGTTTTCCCCCTAACAGGGGTAAGAACACTGAAGCTTTCTTT. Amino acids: CASSFPPNRGKNTEAFF.

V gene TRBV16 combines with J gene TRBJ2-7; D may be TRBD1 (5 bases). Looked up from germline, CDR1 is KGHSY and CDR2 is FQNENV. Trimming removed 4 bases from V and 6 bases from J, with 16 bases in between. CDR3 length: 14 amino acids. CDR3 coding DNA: TGTGCCAGCAGCCGGGGCTTTTCCCCCCCCGAGCAGTACTTC. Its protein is CASSRGFSPPEQYF.

This CDR3 is CATSSVTDSYEQYF. For the CDR3, the DNA is TGTGCCACCAGCAGTGTGACAGACTCCTACGAGCAGTACTTC. The V and J genes are TRBV15 and TRBJ2-7, with D tentatively TRBD1 (5 bases). V was pared by 3 bases and J by 0 bases, with 9 bases between. Germline V gene lookup returns CDR1 LNHNV and CDR2 YYDKDF (reference sequence). The CDR3 runs to 14 residues.

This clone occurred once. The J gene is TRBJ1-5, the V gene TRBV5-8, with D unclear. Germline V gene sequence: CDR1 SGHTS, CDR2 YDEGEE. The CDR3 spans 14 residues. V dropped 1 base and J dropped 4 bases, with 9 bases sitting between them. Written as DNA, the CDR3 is TGTGCCAGCAGCTTGCTGGCGCCTAATCAGCCCCAGCATTTT. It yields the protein CASSLLAPNQPQHF.

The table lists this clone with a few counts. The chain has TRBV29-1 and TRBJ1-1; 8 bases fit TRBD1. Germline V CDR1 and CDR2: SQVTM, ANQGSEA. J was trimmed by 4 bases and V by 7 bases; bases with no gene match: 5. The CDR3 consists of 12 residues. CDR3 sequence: CSERGTGTEAFF. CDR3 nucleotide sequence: TGCAGCGAGAGGGGGACAGGCACTGAAGCTTTCTTT.

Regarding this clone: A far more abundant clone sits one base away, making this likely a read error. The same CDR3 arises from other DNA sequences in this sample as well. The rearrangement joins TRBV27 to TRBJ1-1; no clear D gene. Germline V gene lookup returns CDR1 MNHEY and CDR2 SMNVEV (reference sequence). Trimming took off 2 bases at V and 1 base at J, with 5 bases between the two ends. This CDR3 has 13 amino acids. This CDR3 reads CASSLGRNTEAFF. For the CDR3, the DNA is TGTGCCAGCAGTTTAGGGAGGAACACTGAAGCTTTCTTT.

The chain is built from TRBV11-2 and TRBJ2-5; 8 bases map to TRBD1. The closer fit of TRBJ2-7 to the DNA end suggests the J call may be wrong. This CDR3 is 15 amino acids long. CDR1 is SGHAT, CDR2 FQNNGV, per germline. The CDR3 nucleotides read TGTGCCAGCAGCCCCAGGGGACAGGTAATGCACGAGCAGTACTTC. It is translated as CASSPRGQVMHEQYF.